The present entry profiles one T cell receptor (beta chain) with its context. Its antigen target is currently unknown. No much larger clone exists at a distance of one base, and base qualities are not known. All donors were healthy Caucasians. The twin cohort comprised three pairs of female monozygotic twins, all aged roughly 18 to 30 years. CD4+ and CD8+ T cell populations were isolated with positive isolation kits from Invitrogen. The protocol used for the library was 5' RACE. The sequencing machine was an Illumina HiSeq 2000. Template switching introduced a universal primer binding site; the final cDNA contained a unique molecular identifier, enabling accurate counting of TCR cDNA molecules. First-strand cDNA for TCR alpha and beta chains was synthesized from specific primers in the conserved constant-segment region. To control for contamination, each cDNA library was double barcoded with a SMART-Mk sample barcode plus Illumina barcodes. TruSeq adapter sequences along with Illumina sample barcodes were introduced in two successive PCR steps. TCR alpha and beta cDNA libraries were sequenced on the Illumina HiSeq platform with custom primers. The authors' pipeline ran thus. MiGEC was used to process raw reads and extract unique molecular identifiers, and MiXCR was used to find CDR3 positions. Recombination models were inferred per individual with the repgenHMM and IGoR tools using an EM algorithm. The analysis of shared clonotypes was done with the tcR package in R, with sharing normalized by the product of cloneset sizes. Out-of-frame nonproductive sequences were analyzed to study raw recombination free of thymic and clonal selection effects. Using fastp trimming at Q25 and MiXCR clonotype assembly, TCRdb reanalyzed the public sequencing data and kept in-frame beta chains. Entries that share a CDR3 protein sequence are merged under the most common genes and DNA. These V and J calls are TCRdb output, not the study's own analysis. The table for this sample lists about 330,000 distinct CDR3 sequences; 9% to 15% of them were counted only once. The ten most abundant clones make up more than 6% of the sample.

V drops 3 bases and J drops 4 bases, leaving 11 bases in between. The CDR3 spans 14 residues, from the cysteine through the phenylalanine. This entry keeps only the CDR3 DNA: 42 bases, framed from base 1. As encoded in the germline V gene, CDR1 is SNHLY while CDR2 is FYNNEI. This sample is drawn from a study of identical twins listed by TCRdb under 2016. Background on the whole study: To test whether fetal clonotypes persist, this study deep-sequenced TCR alpha and beta repertoires from monozygotic twins, from unrelated adults of various ages, and from cord blood. To rule out contamination, the twin experiments were replicated at different times with different library preparation protocols. What the study reported, not specific to this receptor: Excess twin sharing in beta out-of-frame sequences was weaker because fewer shared sequences lowered the signal-to-noise ratio. Because the same donors could not be followed over many years, the conclusions relied on cross-sectional statistical analysis. Zero-insertion analyses could be partly confounded by invariant T cells such as MAIT and iNKT, although diverse VJ usage argued against such confounding for most clonotypes. Abundant cord blood beta clonotypes had fewer insertions, young adult naive repertoires showed a similar but weaker trend, and memory repertoires showed no such trend. Recombination models systematically underestimated out-of-frame TCR alpha sharing in monozygotic twins but agreed with sharing between unrelated individuals. Out-of-frame TCR alpha sequences shared between twins showed an excess of low generation-probability sequences compared with coincidental sharing between unrelated individuals.

The same data also went into a second study, on yellow fever vaccine responses in identical twins. The second study's authors report: According to the authors, in identical twins the way T cells responded to vaccination appeared partly convergent and partly personalized. The study precisely tracked vaccine-responding T cell clones in identical twins.

The receptor's source is a woman aged 18 to 35 in good health. Source material: CD8+ T cells sorted from blood. The V gene is TRBV2 and the J gene is TRBJ2-3, with TRBD1 tentatively as D gene (7 bases match). The CDR3 sequence is CASSDGGGPDTQYF. Here is the DNA: TGTGCCAGCAGTGACGGAGGGGGCCCAGATACGCAGTATTTT.